This record looks at one T cell receptor beta chain sequence and its context. The antigen this receptor binds is unknown. No much larger clonotype is one base removed from it; base qualities were not supplied. Looking up the germline V gene yields CDR1 SGHRS and CDR2 YFSETQ. V and J lose 0 bases and 5 bases, and a span of 9 bases separates them. The CDR3 sequence holds 14 residues, the cysteine and phenylalanine included. Left in the record is the CDR3 DNA by itself, 42 bases read in frame from the first base. This sample was included in a study of control samples from healthy donors and cancer patients (dated by TCRdb to about 2020). Receptor amplification or capture employed the immunoSEQ multiplex PCR assay. TCRdb re-hosts the immuneACCESS table, in-frame sequences only. Its copies lack some clones; in the studies checked, an unresolved V gene accounts for under half of them, and the cause for the rest is not known. The sample table holds 150,000 to 200,000 clones, of which roughly 89% were seen once. Clones ranked in the top ten supply about 1.6% of the sample.

The chain is assembled from TRBV5-1 and TRBJ2-1, and the D gene may be TRBD1, 6 bases matching. The source of this sequence is a woman aged 25 to 39 in good health. Sequenced input: blood. CDR3 protein: CASSLGGPDNEQFF. DNA sequence: TGCGCCAGCAGCTTGGGGGGGCCCGACAATGAGCAGTTCTTC.